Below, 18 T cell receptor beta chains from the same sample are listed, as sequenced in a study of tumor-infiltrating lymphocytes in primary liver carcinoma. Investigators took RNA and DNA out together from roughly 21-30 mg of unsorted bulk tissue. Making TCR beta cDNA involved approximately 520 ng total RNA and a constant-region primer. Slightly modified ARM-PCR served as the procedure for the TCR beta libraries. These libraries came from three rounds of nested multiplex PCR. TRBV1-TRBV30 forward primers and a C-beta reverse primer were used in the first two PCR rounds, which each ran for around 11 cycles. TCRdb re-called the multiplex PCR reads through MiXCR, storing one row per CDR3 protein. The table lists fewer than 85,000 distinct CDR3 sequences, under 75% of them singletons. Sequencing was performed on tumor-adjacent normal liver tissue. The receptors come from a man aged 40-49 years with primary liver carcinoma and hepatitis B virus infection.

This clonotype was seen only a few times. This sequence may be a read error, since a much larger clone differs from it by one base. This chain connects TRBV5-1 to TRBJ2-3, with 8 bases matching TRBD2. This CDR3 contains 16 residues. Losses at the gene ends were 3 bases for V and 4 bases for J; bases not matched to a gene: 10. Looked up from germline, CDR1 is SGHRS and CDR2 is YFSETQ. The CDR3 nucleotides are TGCGCCAGCAGCTCGGGACCAGCGGGAGTTGCAGATACGCAGTATTTT. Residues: CASSSGPAGVADTQYF.

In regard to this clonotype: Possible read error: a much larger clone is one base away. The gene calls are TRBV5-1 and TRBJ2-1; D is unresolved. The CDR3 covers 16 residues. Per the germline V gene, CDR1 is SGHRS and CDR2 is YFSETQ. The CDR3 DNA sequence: TGCGCCAGCAGCTACCAAACGCCGGACGGTCGTAATGGGCAGTTCTTC. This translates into CASSYQTPDGRNGQFF.

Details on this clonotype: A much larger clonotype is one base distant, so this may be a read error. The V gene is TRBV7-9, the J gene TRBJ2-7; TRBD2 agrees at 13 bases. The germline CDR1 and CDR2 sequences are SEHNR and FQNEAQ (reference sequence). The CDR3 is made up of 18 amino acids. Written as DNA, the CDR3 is TGTGCCAGCAGCGGCGGGACTAGCGGGAACCAGCGTCCCTACGAGCGGTACTTC. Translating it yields CASSGGTSGNQRPYERYF.

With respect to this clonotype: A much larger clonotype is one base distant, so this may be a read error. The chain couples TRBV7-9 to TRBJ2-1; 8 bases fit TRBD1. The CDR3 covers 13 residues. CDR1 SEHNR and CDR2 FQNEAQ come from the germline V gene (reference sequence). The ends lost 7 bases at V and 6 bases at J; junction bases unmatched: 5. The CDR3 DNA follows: TGTGCCAGCACCGACAGGGGATCCAATGAGCAGTTCTTC. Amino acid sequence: CASTDRGSNEQFF. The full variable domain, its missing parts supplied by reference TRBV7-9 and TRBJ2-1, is DTGVSQNPRHKITKRGQNVTFRCDPISEHNRLYWYRQTLGQGPEFLTYFQNEAQLEKSRLLSDRFSAERPKGSFSTLEIQRTEQGDSAMYLCASTDRGSNEQFFGPGTRLTVL.

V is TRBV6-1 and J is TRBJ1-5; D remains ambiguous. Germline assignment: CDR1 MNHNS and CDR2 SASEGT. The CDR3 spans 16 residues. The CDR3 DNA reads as TGTGTCATCAGTGGTAACCCCCACGGTGGCAATCAGCCCCAGCATTTT. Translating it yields CVISGNPHGGNQPQHF.

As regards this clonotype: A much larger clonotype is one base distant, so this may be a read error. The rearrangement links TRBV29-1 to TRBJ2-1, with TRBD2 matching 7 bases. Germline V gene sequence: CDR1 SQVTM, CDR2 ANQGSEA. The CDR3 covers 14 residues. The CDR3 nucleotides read TGCAGCGTCCAAGCGGGAAACTCCTACAAAGAGCAGTTCTTC. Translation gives CSVQAGNSYKEQFF.

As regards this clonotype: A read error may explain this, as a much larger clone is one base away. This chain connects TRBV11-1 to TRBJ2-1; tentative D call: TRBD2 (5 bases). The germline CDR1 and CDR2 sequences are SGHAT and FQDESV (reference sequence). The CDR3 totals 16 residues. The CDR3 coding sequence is TGTGCCAGCAGCCTCCGGGTGGCGGACTCCTACAATGAGCAGTTATTC. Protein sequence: CASSLRVADSYNEQLF.

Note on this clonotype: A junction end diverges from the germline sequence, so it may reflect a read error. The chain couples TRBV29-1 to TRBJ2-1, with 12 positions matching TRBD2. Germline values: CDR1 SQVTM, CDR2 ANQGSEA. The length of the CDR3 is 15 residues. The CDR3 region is CSVGLAGEFYIEQFF. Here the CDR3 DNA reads TGCAGCGTTGGACTAGCGGGAGAGTTCTACATTGAGCAGTTCTTC.

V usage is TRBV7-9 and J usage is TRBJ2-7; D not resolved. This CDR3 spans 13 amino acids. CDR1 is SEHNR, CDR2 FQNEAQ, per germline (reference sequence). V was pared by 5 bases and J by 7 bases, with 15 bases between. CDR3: CASSRGLRNEQYF. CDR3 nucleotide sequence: TGTGCCAGCAGCCGCGGATTGCGAAATGAGCAGTACTTC.

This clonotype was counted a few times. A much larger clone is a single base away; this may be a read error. Written as DNA, the CDR3 is TGTGCCAGCAGCCCCGTCGGGCCAGTCCCAGAGACCCAGTACTTC. Translated: CASSPVGPVPETQYF. The V gene is TRBV11-2, the J gene TRBJ2-5; D call uncertain. CDR1 and CDR2 (germline): SGHAT, FQNNGV. V shed 5 bases and J shed 4 bases, with 17 bases lying between them. This CDR3 has 15 residues.

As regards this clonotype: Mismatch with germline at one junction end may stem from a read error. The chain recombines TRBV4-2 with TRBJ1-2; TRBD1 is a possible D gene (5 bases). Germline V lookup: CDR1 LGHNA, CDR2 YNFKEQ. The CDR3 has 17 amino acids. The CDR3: CVSSPRQVPGHFWGYTF. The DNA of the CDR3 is TGTGTCAGCAGCCCGCGACAAGTCCCGGGGCACTTCTGGGGCTACACCTTC.

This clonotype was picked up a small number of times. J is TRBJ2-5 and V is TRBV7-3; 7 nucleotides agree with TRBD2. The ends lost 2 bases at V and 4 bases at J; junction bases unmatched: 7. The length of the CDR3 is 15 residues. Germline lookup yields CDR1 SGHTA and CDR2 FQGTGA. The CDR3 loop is CASSLGGGSTETQYF. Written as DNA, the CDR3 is TGTGCCAGCAGCTTAGGGGGAGGGTCCACAGAGACCCAGTACTTC.

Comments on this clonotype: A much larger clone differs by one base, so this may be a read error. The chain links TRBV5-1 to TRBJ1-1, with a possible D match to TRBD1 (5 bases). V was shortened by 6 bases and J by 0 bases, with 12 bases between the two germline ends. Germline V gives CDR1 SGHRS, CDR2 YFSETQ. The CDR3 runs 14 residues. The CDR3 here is CASNTGLMNTEAFF. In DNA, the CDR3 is TGCGCCAGCAACACGGGACTGATGAACACTGAAGCTTTCTTT.

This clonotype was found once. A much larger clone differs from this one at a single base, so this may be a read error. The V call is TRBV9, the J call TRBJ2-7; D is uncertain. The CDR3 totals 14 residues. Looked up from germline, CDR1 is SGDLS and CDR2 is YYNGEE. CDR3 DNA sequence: TGTTCCAGCAGCCGAGAGGTGGGTTCCTACGAGCAGTACTTC. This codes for CSSSREVGSYEQYF.

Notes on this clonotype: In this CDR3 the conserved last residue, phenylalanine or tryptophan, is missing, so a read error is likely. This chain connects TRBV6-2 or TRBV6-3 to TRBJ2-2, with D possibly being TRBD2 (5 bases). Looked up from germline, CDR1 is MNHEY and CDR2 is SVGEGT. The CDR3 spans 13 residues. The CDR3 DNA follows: TGTACCAGCAGTTACTTCTTAAACGGGAAGCTGTTTTTA. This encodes CTSSYFLNGKLFL.

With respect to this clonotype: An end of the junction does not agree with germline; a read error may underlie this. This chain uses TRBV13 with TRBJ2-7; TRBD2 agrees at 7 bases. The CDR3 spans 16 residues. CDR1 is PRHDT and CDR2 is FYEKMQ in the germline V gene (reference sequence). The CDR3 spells CGSSLINGGFSYEQYF. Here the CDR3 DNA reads TGTGGCAGCAGCTTGATCAACGGGGGGTTCTCCTACGAGCAGTACTTC.

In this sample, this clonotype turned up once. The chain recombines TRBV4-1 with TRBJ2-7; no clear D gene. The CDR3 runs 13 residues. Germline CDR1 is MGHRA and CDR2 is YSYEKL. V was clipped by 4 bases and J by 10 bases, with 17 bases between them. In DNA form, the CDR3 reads TGCGCCAGCAGCCTAGTACCCCGGTCCGATCAGTACTTC. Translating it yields CASSLVPRSDQYF.

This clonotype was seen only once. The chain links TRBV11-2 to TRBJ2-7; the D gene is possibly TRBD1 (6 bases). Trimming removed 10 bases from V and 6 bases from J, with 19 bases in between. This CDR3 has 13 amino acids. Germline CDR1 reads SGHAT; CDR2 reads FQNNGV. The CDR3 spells CAICLAGVGEQYF. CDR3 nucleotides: TGTGCCATCTGTCTTGCAGGGGTTGGCGAGCAGTACTTC.